Below are 32 T cell receptor beta chains sequenced from a single sample in a study of T-cell memory formation after mild COVID-19. Using its own MiXCR run on the 5' RACE reads, TCRdb lists one record per CDR3 protein. This repertoire shows about 390,000 distinct CDR3 sequences, roughly 15% found once; its top ten account for 20% to 25%. Sequencing input: PBMCs or a T cell subset sorted from them (not recorded which). Every receptor here comes from a man in his late teens or twenties who had mild COVID-19 (a few samples of this study predate the infection). Cell type and time point are not known.

The chain recombines TRBV5-1 with TRBJ1-2; D gene unclear. The CDR3 has 13 amino acids. Germline V gene data show CDR1 as SGHRS and CDR2 as YFSETQ. V dropped 4 bases and J dropped 0 bases, with 7 bases sitting between them. CDR3 residues: CASSNSPNYGYTF. The CDR3 DNA is TGCGCCAGCAGCAACAGCCCTAACTATGGCTACACCTTC.

The V gene is TRBV6-1, the J gene TRBJ2-7; TRBD1 or TRBD2 may be the D gene (5 bases each). Germline V CDR1 and CDR2: MNHNS, SASEGT. V was cut by 1 base and J by 6 bases, with 13 bases left in between. This CDR3 contains 14 residues. CDR3 amino acids: CASSEDGRDGEQYV. The DNA of the CDR3 is TGTGCCAGCAGTGAAGATGGCAGGGACGGCGAGCAGTACGTC.

This clonotype was counted a few times. V gene TRBV9 combines with J gene TRBJ2-7, with 7 bases identical to TRBD2. The CDR3 is made up of 16 amino acids. After removal of 0 bases from V and 0 bases from J, the junction contained 6 bases not matched to a gene. Germline V gives CDR1 SGDLS, CDR2 YYNGEE. CDR3 protein: CASSVGLADASYEQYF. CDR3 sequence (DNA): TGTGCCAGCAGCGTAGGGCTAGCGGATGCCTCCTACGAGCAGTACTTC.

The genes are TRBV28 and TRBJ1-5; D remains unclear. The V gene lost 7 bases and the J gene lost 6 bases, with 7 bases spanning the gap. The CDR3 spans 11 residues. Looked up from germline, CDR1 is MDHEN and CDR2 is SYDVKM. Here the CDR3 reads CASNTRQPQHF. In nucleotides, the CDR3 is TGTGCCAGCAATACCCGTCAGCCCCAGCATTTT.

V and J are TRBV6-5 and TRBJ1-6; TRBD1 might be the D (5 bases). V lost 3 bases, J lost 9 bases, and 12 bases lay in between. The CDR3 runs 14 residues. Germline-derived CDR1 and CDR2 are MNHEY and SVGAGI. The CDR3 region is CASSYSRDPSPLHF. CDR3 nucleotides: TGTGCCAGCAGTTATTCCAGGGACCCTTCACCCCTCCACTTT.

A few counts support this clonotype. This sequence joins TRBV11-2 and TRBJ2-1; D might be TRBD1 (5 bases). The germline V gene has CDR1 SGHAT and CDR2 FQNNGV. The CDR3 length is 14 residues. Trimming stripped 0 bases from V and 6 bases from J, with 9 bases between. CDR3 loop: CASSLERQGNEQFF. The CDR3 region has the DNA TGTGCCAGCAGCTTAGAACGGCAGGGCAATGAGCAGTTCTTC.

The rearrangement uses TRBV14 and TRBJ2-3, with TRBD2 identical over 14 bases. The CDR3 spans 18 residues. Germline trimming cut 3 bases from V and 2 bases from J; bases unmatched to any gene: 7. CDR1 is SGHDN, CDR2 FVKESK, per germline. The CDR3 DNA reads as TGTGCCAGCAGCCAGCGGACTAGCGGGGGGATGGTCACAGATACGCAGTATTTT. Residues: CASSQRTSGGMVTDTQYF. Combining the CDR3 with reference TRBV14 and TRBJ2-3 gives the whole variable domain EAGVTQFPSHSVIEKGQTVTLRCDPISGHDNLYWYRRVMGKEIKFLLHFVKESKQDESGMPNNRFLAERTGGTYSTLKVQPAELEDSGVYFCASSQRTSGGMVTDTQYFGPGTRLTVL.

The table lists this clonotype with a few counts. The chain uses TRBV7-9 and TRBJ2-1; possible D gene TRBD1, 5 bases. Trimming stripped 0 bases from V and 4 bases from J, with 10 bases between. Germline V gene data show CDR1 as SEHNR and CDR2 as FQNEAQ (reference sequence). There are 15 residues in the CDR3. In DNA, the CDR3 is TGTGCCAGCAGCTTAGCCCAGGGTGTGTACAATGAGCAGTTCTTC. Translating gives CASSLAQGVYNEQFF.

This clonotype was counted a few times. The rearrangement uses TRBV7-2 and TRBJ2-5; TRBD2 aligns across 11 bases. Per the germline V gene, CDR1 is SGHTA and CDR2 is FQGNSA. The CDR3 runs to 15 residues. After removal of 6 bases from V and 5 bases from J, the junction contained 8 bases not matched to a gene. The CDR3 DNA reads as TGTGCCAGCAGGGTTAGCGGGGGGGCCAAGGAGACCCAGTACTTC. Translation gives CASRVSGGAKETQYF.

The rearrangement links TRBV15 to TRBJ2-3; possibly TRBD1 or TRBD2 for D (6 bases each). This CDR3 is built from 15 residues. CDR1 and CDR2 from the germline V gene are LNHNV and YYDKDF (reference sequence). Trimming took 1 base from V and 5 from J, leaving 13 bases between them. CDR3 in amino acids: CATSRGGAGLDTQYF. CDR3 bases: TGTGCCACCAGCAGAGGGGGGGCAGGATTAGATACGCAGTATTTT.

The chain employs TRBV24-1 and TRBJ2-7; D uncertain. The CDR3 is 18 residues long. The germline V gene has CDR1 KGHDR and CDR2 SFDVKD. Between the trimmed V and J ends, which lost 3 bases and 2 bases, there was a span of 22 bases. Here the CDR3 DNA reads TGTGCCACCAGTGATCTCCGTGTGGCAGAGCCGGCTCCCTACGAGCAGTACTTC. Protein: CATSDLRVAEPAPYEQYF.

This clonotype was detected ten times or more. This chain uses TRBV7-2 with TRBJ1-2, with D possibly being TRBD1 (5 bases). The CDR3 is 13 residues long. The germline V gene encodes CDR1 SGHTA and CDR2 FQGNSA. V was cut by 5 bases and J by 2 bases, with 9 bases left in between. CDR3 in amino acids: CASSPDKNYGYTF. CDR3 sequence (DNA): TGTGCCAGCAGCCCGGACAAGAACTATGGCTACACCTTC.

This chain links TRBV15 with TRBJ2-6, with TRBD1 as a possible D gene (5 bases). Germline CDR1 LNHNV, CDR2 YYDKDF (reference sequence). V was cut by 0 bases and J by 2 bases, with 5 bases left in between. The CDR3 loop spans 15 amino acids. CDR3 in amino acids: CATSRDRAGANVLTF. The CDR3 DNA reads TGTGCCACCAGCAGAGACAGGGCTGGGGCCAACGTCCTGACTTTC.

This clonotype was recorded many times. The chain is built from TRBV7-6 and TRBJ2-7, with 13 bases matching TRBD2. This CDR3 has 16 residues. Per germline, CDR1 SGHVS and CDR2 FNYEAQ. Trimming cost V 4 bases and J 1 base; bases outside gene matches: 4. CDR3 sequence reads: CASSSRLAGGSYEQYF. In DNA, the CDR3 is TGTGCCAGCAGCTCGAGACTAGCGGGGGGTTCCTACGAGCAGTACTTC.

The genes are TRBV24-1 and TRBJ1-2, with TRBD1 as a possible D gene (5 bases). The length of the CDR3 is 14 residues. Looked up from germline, CDR1 is KGHDR and CDR2 is SFDVKD. Trimming stripped 6 bases from V and 3 bases from J, with 13 bases between. CDR3 bases: TGTGCCACCAGTCGGACCGGGACGGACTATGGCTACACCTTC. Its translation: CATSRTGTDYGYTF.

This clonotype was found a few times. The chain couples TRBV4-2 to TRBJ1-1; the D is unclear. The CDR3 consists of 14 residues. Trimming took off 3 bases at V and 5 bases at J, with 13 bases between the two ends. CDR1 and CDR2 from the germline V gene are LGHNA and YNFKEQ. CDR3 DNA sequence: TGTGCCAGCAGCCAGAGGCTGATAGGTACTGAAGCTTTCTTT. Translating gives CASSQRLIGTEAFF.

This clonotype was picked up a small number of times. V and J are TRBV7-7 and TRBJ1-2; the match to TRBD1 covers 10 bases. The CDR3 spans 16 residues. Germline V gives CDR1 SSHAT, CDR2 FNYEAQ (reference sequence). Losses at the gene ends were 5 bases for V and 4 bases for J; bases not matched to a gene: 10. The CDR3 DNA reads as TGTGCCAGCAGCCCCTACCGGGACAGGGGTACCTATGGCTACACCTTC. Amino acid sequence: CASSPYRDRGTYGYTF.

This clonotype was observed a few times. The rearrangement joins TRBV7-9 to TRBJ1-5; D ambiguous. This CDR3 is 13 amino acids long. Germline values: CDR1 SEHNR, CDR2 FQNEAQ (reference sequence). V lost 3 bases and J lost 7, with 10 bases in between. In DNA form, the CDR3 reads TGTGCCAGCAGCTTCGACGGGAAACAGCCCCAGCATTTT. Translated, it gives CASSFDGKQPQHF.

This sequence joins TRBV9 and TRBJ2-1; maybe TRBD1 (5 bases). From germline, CDR1 is SGDLS and CDR2 YYNGEE. Trimming cost V 0 bases and J 8 bases, with 15 bases left between them. The CDR3 contains 15 residues. The CDR3 here is CASSVAVRAKDEQFF. The CDR3 DNA is TGTGCCAGCAGCGTAGCGGTCAGGGCGAAGGATGAGCAGTTCTTC. The whole variable domain, remainder taken from reference TRBV9 and TRBJ2-1, is DSGVTQTPKHLITATGQRVTLRCSPRSGDLSVYWYQQSLDQGLQFLIQYYNGEERAKGNILERFSAQQFPDLHSELNLSSLELGDSALYFCASSVAVRAKDEQFFGPGTRLTVL.

This clonotype was seen a handful of times. The chain carries TRBV2 and TRBJ1-5, with a tentative D call TRBD1 (6 bases). The V and J ends lost 4 bases and 9 bases respectively, with 19 bases between them. The CDR3 spans 15 residues. Looked up from germline, CDR1 is SNHLY and CDR2 is FYNNEI. CDR3: CASSGDKLVGRPQHF. As DNA, the CDR3 is TGTGCCAGCAGTGGGGACAAACTTGTTGGAAGGCCCCAGCATTTT.

The chain joins TRBV7-6 to TRBJ1-5, with D possibly matching TRBD1 (6 bases). Trimming pared 5 bases from V and 1 base from J, leaving 12 bases between. The CDR3 extends over 15 amino acids. Germline lookup yields CDR1 SGHVS and CDR2 FNYEAQ. The CDR3 loop is CASSEERGSNQPQHF. The CDR3, as DNA: TGTGCCAGCAGCGAAGAGAGGGGGAGCAATCAGCCCCAGCATTTT.

The chain links TRBV20-1 to TRBJ2-1; possibly TRBD2 for D (7 bases). The V and J ends lost 4 bases and 0 bases respectively, with 16 bases between them. Germline CDR1 DFQATT, CDR2 SNEGSKA (reference sequence). This CDR3 has 16 amino acids. In DNA form, the CDR3 reads TGCAGTGCTATCTCACGGGGGGCGTACTCCTACAATGAGCAGTTCTTC. It yields the protein CSAISRGAYSYNEQFF.

This clonotype was observed a few times. The rearrangement uses TRBV11-2 and TRBJ2-5; D is perhaps TRBD1 (5 bases). Trimming removed 4 bases at V and 2 bases at J, with 11 bases between. Germline V lookup: CDR1 SGHAT, CDR2 FQNNGV. This CDR3 has 14 amino acids. Written as DNA, the CDR3 is TGTGCCAGCAGCTCGAGACAGAGGCAAGAGACCCAGTACTTC. It translates to CASSSRQRQETQYF.

This clonotype has more than one count but fewer than ten. The gene calls are TRBV28 and TRBJ2-7, with a possible D match to TRBD1 (6 bases). Trimming left V 5 bases short and J 1 base short, with 18 bases between. Germline CDR1 reads MDHEN; CDR2 reads SYDVKM. The CDR3 loop spans 16 amino acids. The CDR3 region is CASSTLQTGSSYEQYV. CDR3 bases: TGTGCCAGCAGTACCCTACAGACAGGATCTTCCTACGAGCAGTACGTC.

V gene TRBV6-6 combines with J gene TRBJ2-3; TRBD2 is a possible D gene (7 bases). The CDR3 length is 13 residues. From germline, CDR1 is MNHNY and CDR2 SVGAGI (reference sequence). The V end lost 11 bases, the J end lost 4 bases, and 16 bases lay between the germline ends. As DNA, the CDR3 is TGTGCCGCAAGAGGGGGGGTCGCAGATACGCAGTATTTT. Its protein is CAARGGVADTQYF.

This sequence joins TRBV6-5 and TRBJ1-1, with D possibly being TRBD1 (5 bases). The CDR3 loop spans 14 amino acids. The germline gives CDR1 MNHEY, CDR2 SVGAGI. The ends were cut back, 7 bases at V and 0 bases at J, with 12 bases in the middle. CDR3 loop: CASIGTALNTEAFF. CDR3 sequence (DNA): TGTGCCAGCATAGGGACCGCCCTGAACACTGAAGCTTTCTTT.

This clonotype was counted at least ten times. The chain links TRBV28 to TRBJ2-5; D uncertain. Trimming removed 6 bases from V and 2 bases from J, with 7 bases in between. In germline, CDR1 is MDHEN, CDR2 SYDVKM. The CDR3 contains 12 residues. The CDR3 region is CASRTYQETQYF. DNA of the CDR3: TGTGCCAGCAGAACTTATCAAGAGACCCAGTACTTC.

The chain combines TRBV5-6 with TRBJ2-1; the match to TRBD1 covers 7 bases. Losses at the gene ends were 9 bases for V and 13 bases for J; bases not matched to a gene: 16. This CDR3 contains 13 residues. Germline V gene sequence: CDR1 SGHDT, CDR2 YYEEEE. CDR3 in amino acids: CATTTTTGVNQFF. In DNA form, the CDR3 reads TGTGCCACCACAACGACCACAGGGGTAAACCAGTTCTTC.

This clonotype occurred many times. DNA for the CDR3: TGCGCCAGCAGCCAATCGGGTTTTCGCTCGCGGGTTGACATTCAGTACTTC. Its protein product is CASSQSGFRSRVDIQYF. The chain has TRBV4-3 and TRBJ2-4, with a possible D match to TRBD2 (5 bases). Germline assignment: CDR1 LGHNA and CDR2 YSLEER. The CDR3 length is 17 residues. Trimming pared 2 bases from V and 8 bases from J, leaving 22 bases between.

V and J are TRBV15 and TRBJ2-2; D remains ambiguous. Germline lookup yields CDR1 LNHNV and CDR2 YYDKDF (reference sequence). The CDR3 is 13 amino acids. With 3 bases removed from V and 1 base from J, the gap between germline ends came to 3 bases. CDR3 sequence: CATSSQNTGELFF. The CDR3 bases are TGTGCCACCAGCAGTCAGAACACCGGGGAGCTGTTTTTT.

This clonotype was picked up a small number of times. The chain combines TRBV4-2 with TRBJ2-5, with D uncertain. CDR3 length equals 13 residues. Germline V gives CDR1 LGHNA, CDR2 YNFKEQ. Trimming removed 0 bases from V and 3 bases from J, with 5 bases in between. The CDR3 DNA reads TGTGCCAGCAGCCAAGATAATAAAGAGACCCAGTACTTC. Its protein is CASSQDNKETQYF.

The chain employs TRBV5-1 and TRBJ2-7, with a weak D call TRBD2 (5 bases). CDR1 is SGHRS, CDR2 YFSETQ, per germline. The CDR3 is 15 amino acids. V lost 0 bases and J lost 1, with 11 bases in between. Written as DNA, the CDR3 is TGCGCCAGCAGCTTGGGCCCGAGCGGATCCTACGAGCAGTACGTC. As protein: CASSLGPSGSYEQYV.